The rows below give T cell receptor beta chains drawn from one sample of a study of spatial heterogeneity in lung cancer. TCRdb ran MiXCR on the 5' RACE reads and lists one entry per CDR3 protein. The table has about 87,000 distinct CDR3 sequences, approximately 19% seen once; the top ten hold roughly 22%. The sample here was PBMCs, taken at follow-up. The receptors were gathered from a male donor with early-stage non-small cell lung cancer. The conserved cysteine and the conserved F or W are not part of the CDR3 here. Clone size is shown for a subset of rows, as once, few, many or a class of expanded clone.

j_call clone_size v_call cdr3_aa
TRBJ1-1 few TRBV6-5 ATREGIANTEAF
TRBJ2-3 once TRBV7-2 ASSFRALTDTQY
TRBJ1-2 . TRBV24-1 ATSAGNRGYT
TRBJ2-2 few TRBV2 ASNVLAGGSNTGELF
TRBJ2-3 few TRBV6-5 ASSYSARADTQY
TRBJ2-3 few TRBV15 ATSRDRQGAADTQY
TRBJ2-7 few TRBV30 AWSGSQGWSYEQY
TRBJ2-3 . TRBV12-5 ASGSSGSTDTQY
TRBJ1-5 few TRBV2 ASSISRNQPQH
TRBJ2-1 many TRBV7-3 ASSWGIRSSYNEQF
TRBJ1-5 . TRBV19 ASSFWDQPQH
TRBJ2-3 few TRBV20-1 SARVEGDTQY
TRBJ2-1 few TRBV4-1 ASSQGVQGGILYNEQF
TRBJ2-7 . TRBV20-1 SARLETGKQY
TRBJ1-5 . TRBV10-2 ASSPRDREYQPQH
TRBJ2-5 many TRBV11-2 ASSLELARTQY
TRBJ2-5 . TRBV5-6 ASSLGLAGVALETQY